This record concerns one T cell receptor (beta chain) sequence. What it binds is not known. The sample is drawn from a study of identical twins. Study-wide findings and caveats: Partial confounding of zero-insertion analyses by invariant MAIT and iNKT cells was possible.

TCRdb reprocessed the 5' RACE reads with MiXCR, giving one entry per CDR3 protein. The profile shows around 960,000 distinct CDR3 sequences, roughly 12% of them singletons. Germline trimming cut 6 bases from V and 4 bases from J; bases unmatched to any gene: 9. The CDR3 is made up of 16 amino acids. The V gene's germline CDR1 is SEHNR and CDR2 FQNEAQ (reference sequence). These same data were also listed under a study on yellow fever vaccine responses in identical twins.

J is TRBJ1-1 and V is TRBV7-9; 12 nucleotides match TRBD1. Material for sequencing was PBMCs. The TCR was taken from a woman aged 18-29 years in good health. DNA of the CDR3: TGTGCCAGCAGTTTGCCCCCGGGACAGGGGGCCACTGAAGCTTTCTTT. The encoded protein is CASSLPPGQGATEAFF.